The 18 T cell receptor beta chains given below trace back to one sample, sequenced in a study of regulatory T cells in long-lasting Graves disease. The authors built TCR beta libraries using iRepertoire HTBI primers and Arm-PCR of CDR3 regions. TCRdb re-called the multiplex PCR reads through MiXCR, storing one row per CDR3 protein. This sample has hundreds of thousands of distinct CDR3 sequences, with less than 25% found just once. Time point specified: persistent/refractory GD, antithyroid drugs over 5 years with positive TRAb. The TCR library was made from RNA extracted from PBMCs. Sequenced here: peripheral blood mononuclear cells (PBMCs), sampled when the disease was refractory, from a patient treated with antithyroid drugs. Receptors were obtained from a female donor with Graves disease.

The CDR3 coding sequence is TGTGCCAGCAGCGAGGACGGACTGGCCGGGGGGCAGTACTTC. Residues: CASSEDGLAGGQYF. This chain joins TRBV9 and TRBJ2-7; possible D gene TRBD2, 6 bases. The CDR3 has 14 residues. Per germline, CDR1 SGDLS and CDR2 YYNGEE. Trimming stripped 3 bases from V and 9 bases from J, with 19 bases between.

This clonotype showed up just a few times. The rearrangement uses TRBV30 and TRBJ2-5, with 14 bases fitting TRBD2. The V gene end was trimmed by 5 bases and the J gene end by 2 bases; junction bases not matched to a gene: 7. CDR1 and CDR2 (germline): GTSNPN, SVGIG (reference sequence). The CDR3 is 16 amino acids. The CDR3 coding sequence is TGTGCCTGGGGACTAGCGGGAGGCGGGGTGCAAGAGACCCAGTACTTC. This sequence encodes CAWGLAGGGVQETQYF.

This clonotype showed up many times. The chain couples TRBV27 to TRBJ2-5; D unresolved. V was shortened by 2 bases and J by 1 base, with 8 bases between the two germline ends. The CDR3 length is 14 residues. Looked up from germline, CDR1 is MNHEY and CDR2 is SMNVEV (reference sequence). The CDR3 nucleotides are TGTGCCAGCAGTTTAGACACAAGCCAAGAGACCCAGTACTTC. Protein product: CASSLDTSQETQYF.

V and J are TRBV28 and TRBJ2-1; TRBD2 matches 8 bases. The trim removed 2 bases at V and 9 bases at J, leaving 3 bases unmatched. Germline V CDR1 and CDR2: MDHEN, SYDVKM. This CDR3 region has 13 residues. The CDR3 DNA reads as TGTGCCAGCAGTTTAAGCGCGGGGGGTGAGCAGTTCTTC. Its protein is CASSLSAGGEQFF.

The V and J genes are TRBV29-1 and TRBJ2-7; a possible D gene is TRBD1 (6 bases). Germline V gene data show CDR1 as SQVTM and CDR2 as ANQGSEA. The V end lost 3 bases, the J end lost 4 bases, and 13 bases lay between the germline ends. This CDR3 spans 13 amino acids. The CDR3 DNA follows: TGCAGCGTTGATACAGGGTTGATGTACGAGCAGTACTTC. Translated, it gives CSVDTGLMYEQYF.

This clonotype has only a few counts. This chain uses TRBV7-2 with TRBJ2-7; TRBD1 aligns across 7 bases. The V gene's germline CDR1 is SGHTA and CDR2 FQGNSA. This CDR3 contains 14 residues. V was pared by 1 base and J by 4 bases, with 4 bases of the junction left unmatched. CDR3 sequence (DNA): TGTGCCAGCAGCTTAGTTGGGACAGATTACGAGCAGTACTTC. Its protein product is CASSLVGTDYEQYF.

This clonotype has a count of ten or more. The V gene is TRBV29-1, the J gene TRBJ1-1; D is perhaps TRBD1 (6 bases). The germline V gene encodes CDR1 SQVTM and CDR2 ANQGSEA. Trimming stripped 4 bases from V and 1 base from J, with 13 bases between. The CDR3 loop spans 14 amino acids. DNA for the CDR3: TGCAGCGTTGTGGAGGGGGTCCGGAACACTGAAGCTTTCTTT. Its protein is CSVVEGVRNTEAFF.

J is TRBJ2-7 and V is TRBV6-4; D might be TRBD1 (5 bases). This CDR3 comprises 13 residues. CDR1 is MRHNA, CDR2 SNTAGT, per germline. V lost 5 bases to trimming and J lost 4 bases, with 12 bases between them. CDR3 coding DNA: TGTGCCAGCAGTTTGACAGACGGATACGAGCAGTACTTC. Protein sequence: CASSLTDGYEQYF.

This clonotype has at least ten counts. The chain joins TRBV9 to TRBJ1-2, with D perhaps TRBD1 (5 bases). The CDR3 is made up of 11 amino acids. Trimming removed 5 bases at V and 6 bases at J, with 8 bases between. CDR1 SGDLS and CDR2 YYNGEE come from the germline V gene. This CDR3 is CASRSGNGYTF. The CDR3, as DNA: TGTGCCAGCAGGTCAGGGAATGGCTACACCTTC.

This clonotype was picked up many times. The chain joins TRBV7-2 to TRBJ1-6, with 10 bases matching TRBD1. Germline V gene lookup returns CDR1 SGHTA and CDR2 FQGNSA. V shed 6 bases and J 4 bases; nucleotides not matched to a gene: 3. The CDR3 loop spans 15 amino acids. CDR3 in amino acids: CASRSGQGYNSPLHF. CDR3 sequence (DNA): TGTGCCAGCAGATCGGGACAGGGGTATAATTCACCCCTCCACTTT.

V is TRBV4-3 and J is TRBJ2-7, with a tentative D call TRBD2 (6 bases). Germline V gives CDR1 LGHNA, CDR2 YSLEER. V lost 1 base and J lost 2, with 18 bases in between. The CDR3 runs 17 residues. DNA of the CDR3: TGCGCCAGCAGCCAAGTAGCGTCGGGAGTTTGGGCCTACGAGCAGTACTTC. This gives the protein CASSQVASGVWAYEQYF.

This clonotype occurred many times. A junction boundary mismatches the germline segment, possibly from a read error. The gene calls are TRBV7-9 and TRBJ2-7, with D maybe TRBD2 (5 bases). CDR1 and CDR2 from the germline V gene are SEHNR and FQNEAQ (reference sequence). This CDR3 has 13 amino acids. CDR3 in amino acids: CASSLAHLNEQYF. CDR3 DNA: TGTGCTAGCAGCTTAGCGCATTTGAACGAGCAGTACTTC.

This clonotype came up many times. The chain employs TRBV27 and TRBJ1-4, with 11 bases lining up with TRBD1. Germline trimming cut 5 bases from V and 8 bases from J; bases unmatched to any gene: 7. Germline CDR1 and CDR2: MNHEY and SMNVEV (reference sequence). CDR3 length equals 15 residues. The CDR3 reads CASSTRTGGKEKLFF. The CDR3 coding sequence is TGTGCCAGCAGTACACGGACAGGGGGCAAAGAAAAACTGTTTTTT.

This clonotype was observed a few times. The V and J genes are TRBV7-3 and TRBJ1-1; TRBD1 might be the D (6 bases). This CDR3 comprises 15 residues. Looked up from germline, CDR1 is SGHTA and CDR2 is FQGTGA. V dropped 5 bases and J dropped 1 base, with 14 bases sitting between them. The CDR3 loop reads CASSRKGGTNTEAFF. Here the CDR3 DNA reads TGTGCCAGCAGCCGCAAGGGGGGCACGAACACTGAAGCTTTCTTT.

The sample holds many counts of this clonotype. The chain has TRBV3-1 and TRBJ2-5; no clear D. Trimming shortened V by 0 bases and J by 5 bases, and 19 bases separated the two germline ends. The CDR3 contains 17 residues. From germline, CDR1 is LGHDT and CDR2 YNNKEL (reference sequence). The CDR3 bases are TGTGCCAGCAGCCAAGATCGGCAAGGTCATTATGGGGAGACCCAGTACTTC. This sequence encodes CASSQDRQGHYGETQYF.

As concerns this clonotype: This clone may be a read error of a much larger clone one base away. This chain uses TRBV6-5 with TRBJ1-2; D ambiguous. The CDR3 has 13 amino acids. Looked up from germline, CDR1 is MNHEY and CDR2 is SVGAGI. CDR3 in amino acids: CASSSLANYGYNF. The CDR3 coding sequence is TGTGCCAGCAGTTCTCTCGCTAACTATGGCTACAACTTC.

The rearrangement links TRBV27 to TRBJ2-7; a weak D match, TRBD1 (5 bases). The CDR3 consists of 13 residues. Trimming took 1 base from V and 6 from J, leaving 10 bases between them. Germline CDR1 MNHEY, CDR2 SMNVEV (reference sequence). The CDR3 spells CASSLFGQGEQYF. The DNA for the CDR3 is TGTGCCAGCAGTTTATTCGGCCAGGGCGAGCAGTACTTC.

V gene TRBV10-2 combines with J gene TRBJ1-6, with a possible D match to TRBD1 (5 bases). Germline loops: CDR1 WSHSY, CDR2 SAAADI. The CDR3 runs to 14 residues. V gave up 6 bases and J gave up 10 bases, with 16 bases separating them. The CDR3, as DNA: TGCGCCAGCAGAGTCGGGCAGGGAAACTCACCCCTCCACTTT. It is translated as CASRVGQGNSPLHF.